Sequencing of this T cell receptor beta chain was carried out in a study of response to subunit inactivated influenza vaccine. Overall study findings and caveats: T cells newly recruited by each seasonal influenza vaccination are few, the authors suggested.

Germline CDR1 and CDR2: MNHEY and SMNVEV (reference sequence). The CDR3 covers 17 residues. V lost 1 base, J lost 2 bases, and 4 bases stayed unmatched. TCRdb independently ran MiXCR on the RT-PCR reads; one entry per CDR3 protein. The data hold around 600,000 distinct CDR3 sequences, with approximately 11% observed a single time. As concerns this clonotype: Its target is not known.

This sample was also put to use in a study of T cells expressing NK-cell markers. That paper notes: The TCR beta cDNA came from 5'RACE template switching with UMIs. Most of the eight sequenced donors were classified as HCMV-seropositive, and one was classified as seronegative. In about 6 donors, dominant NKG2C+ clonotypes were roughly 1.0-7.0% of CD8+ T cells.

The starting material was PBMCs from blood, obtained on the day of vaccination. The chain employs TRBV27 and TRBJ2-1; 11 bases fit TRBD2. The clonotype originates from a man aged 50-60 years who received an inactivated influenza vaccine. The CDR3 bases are TGTGCCAGCAGTTTATTAGTTAGCGGGAGGGCCTACAATGAGCAGTTCTTC. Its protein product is CASSLLVSGRAYNEQFF.